This T cell receptor (beta chain) was sequenced for a study of T-cell memory formation after mild COVID-19. From germline, CDR1 is MNHNY and CDR2 SVGAGI (reference sequence). J was trimmed by 4 bases and V by 4 bases; bases with no gene match: 1. CDR3 size: 14 residues. This clonotype occurred a few times. TCRdb re-derived calls from the 5' RACE reads in MiXCR, one entry per CDR3 protein. Here the sample spans fewer than 250,000 distinct CDR3 sequences, roughly 18% being singletons. The source is an adult woman who had mild COVID-19 (a few samples of this study predate the infection). Cell type and time point are not known. The sequenced sample was PBMCs or a T cell subset sorted from them (not recorded which). The chain joins TRBV6-6 to TRBJ2-3, with 11 positions matching TRBD1. This CDR3 reads CASSWDRGSDTQYF. The CDR3 coding sequence is TGTGCCAGCAGTTGGGACAGGGGGTCAGATACGCAGTATTTT.